The present T cell receptor beta chain was sequenced within a study of T cell responses to AZD1222 COVID-19 vaccine. Second-dose intervals near 4 or 12 weeks were combined. TCRdb's table, derived via immunoSEQ multiplex PCR, lists solely in-frame clones and lacks some. The repertoire includes about 26,000 clones, approximately 85% of them detected once, and approximately 2.6% sits in the top ten. Findings and limits, study-wide: Mostly white British, mostly female donors; authors suggested clonal diversity may be underestimated.

As to this clone: Its antigen is currently unknown.

CDR3 length equals 13 residues. V lost 2 bases to trimming and J lost 5 bases, with 9 bases between them. From germline, CDR1 is ENHRY and CDR2 SYGVKD. This clonotype was obtained from an adult who received the AZD1222 COVID-19 vaccine. Sample: peripheral blood, taken 28 days after the second AZD1222 dose. The chain is built from TRBV10-3 and TRBJ1-2, with a tentative D call TRBD1 (5 bases). CDR3 DNA sequence: TGTGCCATCAGTGAGGGGGCCAGGTATGGCTACACCTTC. This encodes CAISEGARYGYTF.